These T cell receptor beta chains were read from a single sample in a study of a mutant IDH1 vaccine in newly diagnosed glioma. Their target antigens are unknown. Using immunoSEQ multiplex PCR, the repertoire was profiled, and TCRdb retains in-frame clones only, with some absent. This sample yields roughly 74,000 clones, of which around 85% are seen a single time; roughly 0.81% belongs to the top ten. The sequences come from PBMCs, collected from a glioma patient whose treatment included an IDH1 peptide vaccine. The receptor source for this set is a woman in her forties or fifties with glioma. Both conserved end residues are part of each CDR3. Each record gives: J gene, D gene, clone size, V gene, CDR3 DNA, CDR3 protein. D genes are given only for firm matches. A clone size is listed for some rows: how often the clone was seen (once, few, many), or a class if it is expanded.

j_call: TRBJ2-7; d_call: TRBD2; clone_size: .; v_call: TRBV5-4; cdr3_nt: TGTGCCAGCAGCTTCTCCCTAGCGGGAGGGCCCTACGAGCAGTACTTC; cdr3_aa: CASSFSLAGGPYEQYF
j_call: TRBJ2-7; d_call: TRBD1; clone_size: .; v_call: TRBV30; cdr3_nt: TGTGCCTGGAGTCTATATTGGACAGGGAATCACTACGAGCAGTACTTC; cdr3_aa: CAWSLYWTGNHYEQYF
j_call: TRBJ1-1; d_call: .; clone_size: few; v_call: TRBV5-1; cdr3_nt: TGCGCCAGCAGCTGGGACACGAACACTGAAGCTTTCTTT; cdr3_aa: CASSWDTNTEAFF
j_call: TRBJ2-4; d_call: TRBD1; clone_size: .; v_call: TRBV6-1; cdr3_nt: TGTGCCAGCAGTTGGACAGGCGCCAAAAACATTCAGTACTTC; cdr3_aa: CASSWTGAKNIQYF
j_call: TRBJ2-1; d_call: .; clone_size: .; v_call: TRBV7-2; cdr3_nt: TGTGCCAGCAGCTTAGGGGGGGCGCTTGGGAATGAGCAGTTCTTC; cdr3_aa: CASSLGGALGNEQFF
j_call: TRBJ2-3; d_call: .; clone_size: .; v_call: TRBV5-6; cdr3_nt: TGTGCCAGCAGCCCGGGGTGGGGGCGTAGCACAGATACGCAGTATTTT; cdr3_aa: CASSPGWGRSTDTQYF
j_call: TRBJ1-1; d_call: .; clone_size: once; v_call: TRBV6-1; cdr3_nt: TGTGCCAGCGAGGAGTCCCGGAACACTGAAGCTTTCTTT; cdr3_aa: CASEESRNTEAFF
j_call: TRBJ1-4; d_call: .; clone_size: .; v_call: TRBV6-5; cdr3_nt: TGTGCCAGCAGTCCCAGGGGCAGTGTAGGCGAAAAACTGTTTTTT; cdr3_aa: CASSPRGSVGEKLFF
j_call: TRBJ1-1; d_call: TRBD1; clone_size: .; v_call: TRBV6-5; cdr3_nt: TGTGCCAGCAGTTACTCTCGGACAGGGAGGACTGAAGCTTTCTTT; cdr3_aa: CASSYSRTGRTEAFF
j_call: TRBJ1-1; d_call: .; clone_size: few; v_call: TRBV7-6; cdr3_nt: TGTGCCAGCAGCTTTTTCGGGAACACTGAAGCTTTCTTT; cdr3_aa: CASSFFGNTEAFF
j_call: TRBJ2-7; d_call: .; clone_size: .; v_call: TRBV28; cdr3_nt: TGTGCCAGCAGTTTGGTGGACTACGAGCAGTACTTC; cdr3_aa: CASSLVDYEQYF
j_call: TRBJ1-5; d_call: .; clone_size: .; v_call: TRBV7-8; cdr3_nt: TGTGCCAGCAGCCCCAGCGGGGGAAGGGCTAGCAATCAGCCCCAGCATTTT; cdr3_aa: CASSPSGGRASNQPQHF
j_call: TRBJ2-7; d_call: TRBD1; clone_size: .; v_call: TRBV27; cdr3_nt: TGTGCCAGCAGACAGGGGGTCGAGCAGTACTTC; cdr3_aa: CASRQGVEQYF
j_call: TRBJ1-1; d_call: .; clone_size: .; v_call: TRBV14; cdr3_nt: TGTGCCAGCAGCCAGGCCATGAACACTGAAGCTTTCTTT; cdr3_aa: CASSQAMNTEAFF
j_call: TRBJ1-1; d_call: .; clone_size: .; v_call: TRBV7-9; cdr3_nt: TGTGCCAGCAGCTTGGGCCTATCGGAAGCTTTCTTT; cdr3_aa: CASSLGLSEAFF
j_call: TRBJ1-1; d_call: TRBD1; clone_size: .; v_call: TRBV20-1; cdr3_nt: TGCAGTGCGTGGACAGGGCGTCCGGCTTTCTTT; cdr3_aa: CSAWTGRPAFF
j_call: TRBJ2-2; d_call: TRBD1; clone_size: .; v_call: TRBV5-4; cdr3_nt: TGTGCCAGCAGCCAGGGACAGGACACCGGGGAGCTGTTTTTT; cdr3_aa: CASSQGQDTGELFF
j_call: TRBJ2-7; d_call: TRBD1; clone_size: .; v_call: TRBV6-5; cdr3_nt: TGTGCCAGCAGTTACTCGAAGGACAGGGGGCGTTACGAGCAGTACTTC; cdr3_aa: CASSYSKDRGRYEQYF
j_call: TRBJ1-2; d_call: .; clone_size: .; v_call: TRBV19; cdr3_nt: TGTGCCAGTAGTACCCTCCGGACGGGCTATGGCTACACCTTC; cdr3_aa: CASSTLRTGYGYTF
j_call: TRBJ1-2; d_call: .; clone_size: .; v_call: TRBV6-1; cdr3_nt: TGTGCCAGCAGTGAAGAGCCCGTGCACACCTATGGCTACACCTTC; cdr3_aa: CASSEEPVHTYGYTF
j_call: TRBJ1-2; d_call: .; clone_size: once; v_call: TRBV27; cdr3_nt: TGTGCCAGCAGGGGCGGAGCTAACTATGGCTACACCTTC; cdr3_aa: CASRGGANYGYTF
j_call: TRBJ1-3; d_call: TRBD1; clone_size: .; v_call: TRBV5-4; cdr3_nt: TGTGCCAGCAGCCAGGACAGGGGAGTAGTGTGGAACACCATATATTTT; cdr3_aa: CASSQDRGVVWNTIYF
j_call: TRBJ2-3; d_call: .; clone_size: .; v_call: TRBV28; cdr3_nt: TGTGCCAGCAATGGCTTAACTAGCACAGATACGCAGTATTTT; cdr3_aa: CASNGLTSTDTQYF
j_call: TRBJ1-1; d_call: TRBD1; clone_size: once; v_call: TRBV10-3; cdr3_nt: TGTGCCATCCGACAGGGAGAGGCTGAAGCTTTCTTT; cdr3_aa: CAIRQGEAEAFF
j_call: TRBJ2-7; d_call: .; clone_size: .; v_call: TRBV19; cdr3_nt: TGTGCCAGTAGTATTGCCCTCGAGAGCTCCTACGAGCAGTACTTC; cdr3_aa: CASSIALESSYEQYF
j_call: TRBJ2-6; d_call: .; clone_size: .; v_call: TRBV5-6; cdr3_nt: TGTGCCAGCAGCTTGGCCTCGGGGAGTGGGGCCAACGTCCTGACTTTC; cdr3_aa: CASSLASGSGANVLTF
j_call: TRBJ2-1; d_call: .; clone_size: .; v_call: TRBV6-1; cdr3_nt: TGTGCCAGCAGTGCCCGGGACTCAGTTAATGAGCAGTTCTTC; cdr3_aa: CASSARDSVNEQFF
j_call: TRBJ2-1; d_call: TRBD1; clone_size: .; v_call: TRBV19; cdr3_nt: TGTGCCAGTAGAAGGACAGGGCCCTACAATGAGCAGTTCTTC; cdr3_aa: CASRRTGPYNEQFF
j_call: TRBJ2-7; d_call: TRBD2; clone_size: .; v_call: TRBV15; cdr3_nt: TGTGCCACCAGCAGAGGAGGGACTAGCTCCTTTCAGCAGTACTTC; cdr3_aa: CATSRGGTSSFQQYF
j_call: TRBJ1-1; d_call: .; clone_size: .; v_call: TRBV5-1; cdr3_nt: TGCGCCAGCAGCTGGGGAGGACTTGAAGCTTTCTTT; cdr3_aa: CASSWGGLEAFF
j_call: TRBJ2-7; d_call: .; clone_size: .; v_call: TRBV19; cdr3_nt: TGTGCCAGTAGTATCGTGGCGGAAGAAGGGCAGTACTTC; cdr3_aa: CASSIVAEEGQYF
j_call: TRBJ1-5; d_call: TRBD1; clone_size: once; v_call: TRBV19; cdr3_nt: TGTGCCAGTAGCCCCTTCAGGGGGACAGGCAATCAGCCCCAGCATTTT; cdr3_aa: CASSPFRGTGNQPQHF
j_call: TRBJ2-7; d_call: .; clone_size: .; v_call: TRBV7-8; cdr3_nt: TGTGCCAGCAGCTTAGGGGTGACTACCTCCTACGAGCAGTACTTC; cdr3_aa: CASSLGVTTSYEQYF
j_call: TRBJ2-2; d_call: TRBD2; clone_size: .; v_call: TRBV5-1; cdr3_nt: TGCGCCAGCAGCTACGTCCCCCTGGGGCTAGCGGCCGGGGAGCTGTTTTTT; cdr3_aa: CASSYVPLGLAAGELFF
j_call: TRBJ2-7; d_call: TRBD1; clone_size: .; v_call: TRBV5-1; cdr3_nt: TGCGCCAGCAGCTGGACAGGGGGTGGCTACGAGCAGTACTTC; cdr3_aa: CASSWTGGGYEQYF
j_call: TRBJ1-1; d_call: .; clone_size: .; v_call: TRBV6-5; cdr3_nt: TGTGCCAGCAGTTCGGGACAAATTAGGAGCACTGAAGCTTTCTTT; cdr3_aa: CASSSGQIRSTEAFF
j_call: TRBJ1-3; d_call: .; clone_size: .; v_call: TRBV5-6; cdr3_nt: TGTGCCAGCAGCACCTTAGGACAGAATGGAAACACCATATATTTT; cdr3_aa: CASSTLGQNGNTIYF
j_call: TRBJ2-1; d_call: TRBD2; clone_size: .; v_call: TRBV7-9; cdr3_nt: TGTGCCAGCAGCCCCCCATACCCGACTAGCGGGAGTGTGGATGAGCAGTTCTTC; cdr3_aa: CASSPPYPTSGSVDEQFF
j_call: TRBJ2-1; d_call: TRBD1; clone_size: .; v_call: TRBV10-3; cdr3_nt: TGTGCCATCAGTGAGCCGGACAGGGGGACTCTACTCTTC; cdr3_aa: CAISEPDRGTLLF
j_call: TRBJ2-7; d_call: .; clone_size: .; v_call: TRBV6-5; cdr3_nt: TGTGCCAGCAGTCTCACTAGAAACGAGCAGTACTTC; cdr3_aa: CASSLTRNEQYF